This entry concerns a single T cell receptor (beta chain). Its target is unknown. TCRdb re-derived calls from the 5' RACE reads in MiXCR, one entry per CDR3 protein. Of about 260,000 distinct CDR3 sequences listed, 15% to 20% are singletons. The source of the sample is a study of T-cell memory formation after mild COVID-19. As for the study in general: Largely donor-specific sequence clusters came from two donors.

The V gene lost 1 base and the J gene lost 5 bases, with 12 bases spanning the gap. Germline V gives CDR1 MGHRA, CDR2 YSYEKL. The CDR3 covers 14 residues. General study results and limits: The appearance of some responding clones in pre-infection memory suggested that cross-reactive memory joined.

Sequences were obtained from PBMCs or a T cell subset sorted from them (not recorded which). V usage is TRBV4-1 and J usage is TRBJ2-7; TRBD2 is a possible D gene (5 bases). The receptor's source is a man aged 18 to 29 who had mild COVID-19 (a few samples of this study predate the infection). Cell type and time point are not known. The CDR3 DNA reads TGCGCCAGCAGCCAAGTGGCGGGTCAGGACGAGCAGTACGTC. This codes for CASSQVAGQDEQYV.